This T cell receptor (beta chain) was identified during a study of cytomegalovirus exposure and HLA in healthy donors. Across the study: From 150 million to 200 million T cells, an earlier analysis saw under 140 million unique TCR beta sequences.

Both 60 Vbeta primers and 13 Jbeta primers went into the PCR. Profiling relied on immunoSEQ multiplex PCR, and the TCRdb table lists in-frame clones only, not all of them. In the table there are roughly 100,000 clones, around four fifths of which are singletons. Regarding this clone: What it recognizes is unknown.

Overall study results and limits: Later on, a genetic analysis was performed. It linked a missense variant in DCLRE1C with V- and J-gene trimming of TCR beta.

Sequences were obtained from PBMCs. The receptor's source is a man aged 35 to 55 in good health and CMV-seronegative.

CDR3 amino acids: CAWGSGAHGNIQYF. As DNA, the CDR3 is TGTGCCTGGGGTAGCGGGGCACACGGGAACATTCAGTACTTC. The chain combines TRBV30 with TRBJ2-4; 8 bases fit TRBD2. This CDR3 comprises 14 residues. The V and J ends lost 5 bases and 7 bases, in that order; junction bases with no gene match: 10. Germline lookup yields CDR1 GTSNPN and CDR2 SVGIG (reference sequence).